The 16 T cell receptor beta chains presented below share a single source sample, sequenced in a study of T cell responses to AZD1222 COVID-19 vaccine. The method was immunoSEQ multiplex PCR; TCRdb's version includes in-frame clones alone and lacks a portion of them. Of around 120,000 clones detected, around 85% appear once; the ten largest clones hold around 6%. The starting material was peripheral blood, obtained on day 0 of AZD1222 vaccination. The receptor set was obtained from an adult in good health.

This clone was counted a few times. CDR3 in DNA: TGTGCCAGCAGTTACTGGCGGGGGGCCGACAATGAGCAGTTCTTC. Translation gives CASSYWRGADNEQFF. The chain combines TRBV6-5 with TRBJ2-1; 8 nucleotides agree with TRBD2. Looked up from germline, CDR1 is MNHEY and CDR2 is SVGAGI. V lost 1 base, J lost 5 bases, and 4 bases stayed unmatched. There are 15 residues in the CDR3.

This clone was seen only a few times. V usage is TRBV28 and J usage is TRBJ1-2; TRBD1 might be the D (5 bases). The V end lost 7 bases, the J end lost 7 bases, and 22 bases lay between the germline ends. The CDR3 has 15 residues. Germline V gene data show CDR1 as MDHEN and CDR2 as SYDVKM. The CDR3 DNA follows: TGTGCCAGCACTCACGCCAAGCGGGGGGGAGGTGGCTACACCTTC. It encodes CASTHAKRGGGGYTF.

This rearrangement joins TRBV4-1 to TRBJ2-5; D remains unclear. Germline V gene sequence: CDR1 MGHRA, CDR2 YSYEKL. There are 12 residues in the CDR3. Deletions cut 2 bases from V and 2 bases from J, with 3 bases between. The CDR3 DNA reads TGCGCCAGCAGCCAACCTCAAGAGACCCAGTACTTC. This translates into CASSQPQETQYF.

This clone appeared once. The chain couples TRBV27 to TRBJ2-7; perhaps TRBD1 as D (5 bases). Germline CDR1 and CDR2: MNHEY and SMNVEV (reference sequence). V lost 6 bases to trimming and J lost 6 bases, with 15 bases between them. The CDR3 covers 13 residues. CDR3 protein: CASSPGAGSEQYF. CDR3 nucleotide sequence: TGTGCCAGCAGCCCTGGGGCAGGGTCCGAGCAGTACTTC.

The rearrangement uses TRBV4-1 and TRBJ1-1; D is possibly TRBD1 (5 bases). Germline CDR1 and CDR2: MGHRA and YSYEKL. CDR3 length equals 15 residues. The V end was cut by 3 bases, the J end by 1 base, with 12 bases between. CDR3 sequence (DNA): TGCGCCAGCAGCCAGAATTTTGGGGGGAACACTGAAGCTTTCTTT. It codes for CASSQNFGGNTEAFF.

The CDR3 here is CASSYGYTEAFF. DNA of the CDR3: TGTGCCAGCAGCTACGGGTATACTGAAGCTTTCTTT. This chain connects TRBV5-5 to TRBJ1-1; no clear D gene. Per germline, CDR1 SGHKS and CDR2 YYEKEE (reference sequence). This CDR3 contains 12 residues. V gave up 3 bases and J gave up 5 bases, with 8 bases separating them.

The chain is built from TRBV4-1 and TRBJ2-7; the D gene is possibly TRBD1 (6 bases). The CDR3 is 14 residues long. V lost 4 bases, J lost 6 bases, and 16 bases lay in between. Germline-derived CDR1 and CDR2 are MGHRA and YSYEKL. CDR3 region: CASSLRTAPFEQYF. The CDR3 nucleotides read TGCGCCAGCAGCCTCCGGACAGCCCCCTTCGAGCAGTACTTC.

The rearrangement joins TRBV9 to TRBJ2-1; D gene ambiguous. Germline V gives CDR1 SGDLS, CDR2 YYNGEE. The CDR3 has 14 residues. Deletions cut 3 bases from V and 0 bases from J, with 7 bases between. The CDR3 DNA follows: TGTGCCAGCAGCGGACTGAGCTCCTACAATGAGCAGTTCTTC. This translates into CASSGLSSYNEQFF.

CDR3 in amino acids: CASSEGTVSYGYTF. CDR3 coding DNA: TGCGCCAGCAGTGAAGGGACCGTTTCTTACGGCTACACCTTC. J is TRBJ1-2 and V is TRBV10-1; weak D call: TRBD1 (5 bases). The CDR3 is made up of 14 amino acids. CDR1 is WNHNN and CDR2 is SYGVQD in the germline V gene (reference sequence). V was pared by 3 bases and J by 8 bases, with 16 bases between.

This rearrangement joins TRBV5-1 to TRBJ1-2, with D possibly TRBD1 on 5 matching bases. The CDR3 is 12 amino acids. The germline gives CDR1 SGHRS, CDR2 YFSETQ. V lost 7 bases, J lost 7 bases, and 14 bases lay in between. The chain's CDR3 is CASPNGRGGYTF. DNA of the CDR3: TGCGCCAGCCCAAACGGGAGGGGTGGCTACACCTTC. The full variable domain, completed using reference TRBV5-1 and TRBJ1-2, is KAGVTQTPRYLIKTRGQQVTLSCSPISGHRSVSWYQQTPGQGLQFLFEYFSETQRNKGNFPGRFSGRQFSNSRSEMNVSTLELGDSALYLCASPNGRGGYTFGSGTRLTVV.

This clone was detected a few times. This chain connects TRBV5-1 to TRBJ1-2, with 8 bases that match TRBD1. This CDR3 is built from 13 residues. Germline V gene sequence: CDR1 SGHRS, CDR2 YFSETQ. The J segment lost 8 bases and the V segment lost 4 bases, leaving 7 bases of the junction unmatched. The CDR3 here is CASSVTGDGGYTF. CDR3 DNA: TGCGCCAGCAGCGTGACAGGGGATGGCGGCTACACCTTC.

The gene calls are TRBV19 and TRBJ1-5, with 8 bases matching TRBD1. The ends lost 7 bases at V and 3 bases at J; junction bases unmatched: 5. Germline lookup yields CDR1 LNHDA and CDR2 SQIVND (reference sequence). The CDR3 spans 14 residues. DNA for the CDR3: TGTGCCAGTACGACAGGGGCCAACAATCAGCCCCAGCATTTT. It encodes CASTTGANNQPQHF.

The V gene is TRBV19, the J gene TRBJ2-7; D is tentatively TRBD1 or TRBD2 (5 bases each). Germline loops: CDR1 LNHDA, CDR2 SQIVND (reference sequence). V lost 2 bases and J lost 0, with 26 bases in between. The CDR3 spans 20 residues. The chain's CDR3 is CASSISTRMGFRGHSYEQYF. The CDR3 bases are TGTGCCAGTAGTATATCGACCAGAATGGGGTTTCGGGGCCACTCCTACGAGCAGTACTTC.

In DNA, the CDR3 is TGTGCCAGCAGCTCCGGGACTCCAACCGGGGAGCTGTTTTTT. It yields the protein CASSSGTPTGELFF. The chain uses TRBV6-2 or TRBV6-3 and TRBJ2-2, with D possibly matching TRBD2 (6 bases). This CDR3 has 14 residues. Trimming took off 6 bases at V and 5 bases at J, with 13 bases between the two ends. Germline assignment: CDR1 MNHEY and CDR2 SVGEGT.

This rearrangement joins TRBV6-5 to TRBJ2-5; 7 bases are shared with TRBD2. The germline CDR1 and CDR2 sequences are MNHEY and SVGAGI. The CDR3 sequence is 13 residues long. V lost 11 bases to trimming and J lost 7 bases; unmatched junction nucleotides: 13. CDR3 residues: CAGGGRALGTQYF. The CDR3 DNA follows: TGTGCCGGGGGGGGAAGGGCTTTAGGGACCCAGTACTTC.

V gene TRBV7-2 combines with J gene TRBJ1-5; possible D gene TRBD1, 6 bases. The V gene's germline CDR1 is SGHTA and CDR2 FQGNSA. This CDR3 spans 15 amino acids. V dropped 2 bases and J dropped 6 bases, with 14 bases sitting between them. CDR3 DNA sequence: TGTGCCAGCAGCTTAAGGAAGGGGGACGGTCAGCCCCAGCATTTT. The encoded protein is CASSLRKGDGQPQHF.